These 28 T cell receptor beta chains were sequenced from one sample in a study of neurological immune-mediated disorders. One entry per CDR3 protein, called by TCRdb with MiXCR from the 5' RACE reads. The sample has 80,000 to 100,000 distinct CDR3 sequences, 3% to 4% seen once. The sample was PBMCs. The receptors derive from a woman between 45 and 65 years old with multiple sclerosis.

This clonotype was seen ten or more times. This rearrangement joins TRBV20-1 to TRBJ1-2, with TRBD1 as a possible D gene (6 bases). The V end was cut by 6 bases, the J end by 5 bases, with 16 bases between. The CDR3 is 13 amino acids. Germline assignment: CDR1 DFQATT and CDR2 SNEGSKA (reference sequence). CDR3 residues: CSAQDKTGYGYTF. For the CDR3, the DNA is TGCAGTGCGCAAGATAAAACAGGGTATGGCTACACCTTC.

This clonotype showed up many times. The J gene is TRBJ1-2, the V gene TRBV20-1, with 7 positions matching TRBD1. CDR3 length equals 14 residues. Germline assignment: CDR1 DFQATT and CDR2 SNEGSKA (reference sequence). J was trimmed by 2 bases and V by 3 bases; bases with no gene match: 6. The CDR3 is CSARPETGNYGYTF. The CDR3 bases are TGCAGTGCTAGGCCCGAGACAGGGAACTATGGCTACACCTTC.

This clonotype was recorded at least ten times. The gene calls are TRBV12-3 or TRBV12-4 and TRBJ1-1, with D maybe TRBD1 (5 bases). V lost 6 bases and J lost 4, with 18 bases in between. This CDR3 comprises 15 residues. CDR3 region: CASSLTAGRSTEAFF. DNA of the CDR3: TGTGCCAGCAGCTTGACAGCAGGGAGAAGCACTGAAGCTTTCTTT.

This clonotype was seen at least ten times. This rearrangement joins TRBV9 to TRBJ2-2; D not certain. The germline gives CDR1 SGDLS, CDR2 YYNGEE. Trimming pared 3 bases from V and 0 bases from J, leaving 6 bases between. The CDR3 consists of 14 residues. This chain's CDR3 is CASSAPTNTGELFF. For the CDR3, the DNA is TGTGCCAGCAGCGCTCCCACGAACACCGGGGAGCTGTTTTTT. Combining the CDR3 with reference TRBV9 and TRBJ2-2 gives the whole variable domain DSGVTQTPKHLITATGQRVTLRCSPRSGDLSVYWYQQSLDQGLQFLIQYYNGEERAKGNILERFSAQQFPDLHSELNLSSLELGDSALYFCASSAPTNTGELFFGEGSRLTVL.

This clonotype was observed many times. The chain employs TRBV29-1 and TRBJ1-2, with a weak D call TRBD1 (6 bases). CDR3 length: 12 residues. Germline V CDR1 and CDR2: SQVTM, ANQGSEA. The V end lost 4 bases, the J end lost 5 bases, and 11 bases lay between the germline ends. The CDR3 sequence: CSVGQGRYGYTF. The CDR3 DNA is TGCAGCGTTGGCCAGGGGAGGTATGGCTACACCTTC.

This clonotype was recorded many times. The J gene is TRBJ1-2, the V gene TRBV20-1; maybe TRBD1 (6 bases). The germline gives CDR1 DFQATT, CDR2 SNEGSKA (reference sequence). This CDR3 has 12 residues. In DNA, the CDR3 is TGCAGGACAGTAGGGGGAACCTATGGCTACACCTTC. Translation gives CRTVGGTYGYTF.

This clonotype was seen many times. The genes are TRBV5-1 and TRBJ2-7, with 9 bases matching TRBD1. The V segment lost 5 bases and the J segment 2 bases; nucleotides outside the gene matches: 2. The CDR3 length is 13 residues. Looked up from germline, CDR1 is SGHRS and CDR2 is YFSETQ. The CDR3 DNA follows: TGCGCCAGCAGTTGGGACAGGGCCTACGAGCAGTACTTC. Translated: CASSWDRAYEQYF.

In this sample, this clonotype turned up many times. The CDR3: CASSRPQGYGEAFF. The DNA of the CDR3 is TGTGCCAGCAGCCGACCGCAAGGGTACGGTGAAGCTTTCTTT. The gene calls are TRBV7-8 and TRBJ1-1; no definite D call. V was shortened by 5 bases and J by 7 bases, with 17 bases between the two germline ends. Germline assignment: CDR1 SGHVS and CDR2 FQNEAQ. The CDR3 spans 14 residues. The variable domain in full, completed from reference TRBV7-8 and TRBJ1-1, reads GAGVSQSPRYKVAKRGQDVALRCDPISGHVSLFWYQQALGQGPEFLTYFQNEAQLDKSGLPSDRFFAERPEGSVSTLKIQRTQQEDSAVYLCASSRPQGYGEAFFGQGTRLTVV.

This clonotype was counted many times. V usage is TRBV9 and J usage is TRBJ2-5, with TRBD2 matching over 8 bases. This CDR3 spans 16 amino acids. Germline CDR1 reads SGDLS; CDR2 reads YYNGEE. Trimming at V came to 4 bases and at J to 2 bases, leaving 10 bases not matched to a gene. CDR3 region: CASSPGGGHEQETQYF. The CDR3 bases are TGTGCCAGCAGCCCCGGGGGGGGTCACGAACAAGAGACCCAGTACTTC.

This clonotype showed up many times. The gene calls are TRBV20-1 and TRBJ2-7; D might be TRBD1 (5 bases). The germline V and J ends were trimmed by 2 bases and 2 bases, with 19 bases remaining between them. The CDR3 consists of 16 residues. The germline V gene has CDR1 DFQATT and CDR2 SNEGSKA (reference sequence). The CDR3 bases are TGCAGTGCTAGACCTGTAGGGGTAGGAGAGACCTACGAGCAGTACTTC. It codes for CSARPVGVGETYEQYF.

As to this clonotype: Given a much more abundant clone one base away, this may be a read error. The CDR3 reads CASSQVAGANQPQNF. In DNA form, the CDR3 reads TGTGCCAGCAGCCAAGTGGCTGGGGCAAATCAGCCCCAGAATTTT. This chain links TRBV3-1 with TRBJ1-5; maybe TRBD1 (5 bases). CDR1 is LGHDT and CDR2 is YNNKEL in the germline V gene (reference sequence). The CDR3 totals 15 residues.

This clonotype was seen repeatedly, ten times or more. The chain has TRBV20-1 and TRBJ2-1; D unclear. With 0 bases removed from V and 0 bases from J, the gap between germline ends came to 15 bases. The CDR3 length is 17 residues. Looked up from germline, CDR1 is DFQATT and CDR2 is SNEGSKA (reference sequence). CDR3 amino acids: CSAREATLLSSYNEQFF. CDR3 in DNA: TGCAGTGCTAGAGAAGCTACCCTTTTGAGCTCCTACAATGAGCAGTTCTTC.

This clonotype was detected many times. The chain joins TRBV5-1 to TRBJ1-1; possible D gene TRBD1, 6 bases. This CDR3 has 14 amino acids. Trimming removed 1 base from V and 4 bases from J, with 11 bases in between. Looked up from germline, CDR1 is SGHRS and CDR2 is YFSETQ. CDR3 sequence (DNA): TGCGCCAGCAGCTTGAATGAGGGGGGCACTGAAGCTTTCTTT. Its protein product is CASSLNEGGTEAFF.

Ten or more counts support this clonotype. V is TRBV5-5 and J is TRBJ1-5; possible D gene TRBD1, 5 bases. V lost 3 bases to trimming and J lost 0 bases, with 16 bases between them. Germline CDR1 SGHKS, CDR2 YYEKEE (reference sequence). The CDR3 sequence is 17 residues long. As DNA, the CDR3 is TGTGCCAGCAGCTGGGGTGGAGGGGCTCTTAGCAATCAGCCCCAGCATTTT. The encoded protein is CASSWGGGALSNQPQHF.

In this sample, this clonotype turned up many times. The V gene is TRBV9, the J gene TRBJ2-5, with 10 bases identical to TRBD2. Germline V gene data show CDR1 as SGDLS and CDR2 as YYNGEE. V shed 0 bases and J 7 bases; nucleotides not matched to a gene: 6. The CDR3 covers 15 residues. CDR3 amino acids: CASSVDASGGRTQYF. CDR3 coding DNA: TGTGCCAGCAGCGTAGACGCTAGCGGGGGCCGGACCCAGTACTTC.

This clonotype came up many times. The J gene is TRBJ1-1, the V gene TRBV24-1, with D hard to call. CDR3 size: 14 residues. V lost 4 bases to trimming and J lost 6 bases, with 14 bases between them. Germline V gene lookup returns CDR1 KGHDR and CDR2 SFDVKD. This chain's CDR3 is CATSDPWRGSEAFF. CDR3 DNA: TGTGCCACCAGTGACCCTTGGAGAGGGTCTGAAGCTTTCTTT.

This clonotype showed up many times. CDR3 DNA sequence: TGTGCCAGCAGCTTAGGTTTAGGGGGCTACACTGAAGCTTTCTTT. It codes for CASSLGLGGYTEAFF. V is TRBV7-8 and J is TRBJ1-1; 7 bases match TRBD1. The CDR3 length is 15 residues. V shed 1 base and J 3 bases; nucleotides not matched to a gene: 5. Germline loops: CDR1 SGHVS, CDR2 FQNEAQ.

This clonotype was observed many times. The rearrangement joins TRBV7-9 to TRBJ2-1, with D perhaps assigned TRBD1 or TRBD2 (5 bases each). Germline lookup yields CDR1 SEHNR and CDR2 FQNEAQ (reference sequence). V lost 5 bases to trimming and J lost 8 bases, with 19 bases between them. CDR3 length: 15 residues. CDR3 region: CASSPPGRRVDEQFF. The CDR3 DNA is TGTGCCAGCAGCCCTCCGGGACGGCGGGTCGATGAGCAGTTCTTC.

About this clonotype itself: An end of the junction does not agree with germline; a read error may underlie this. V and J are TRBV7-2 and TRBJ2-1, with a weak D call TRBD2 (6 bases). The CDR3 is made up of 12 amino acids. Germline V gene lookup returns CDR1 SGHTA and CDR2 FQGNSA. The CDR3 nucleotides are TGTGACAGCAGTAGGGACTTCAATGAGCAGTTCTTC. Translation: CDSSRDFNEQFF.

This clonotype was seen many times. The rearrangement joins TRBV3-1 to TRBJ2-5; 9 bases match TRBD1. CDR1 and CDR2 from the germline V gene are LGHDT and YNNKEL (reference sequence). J was trimmed by 4 bases and V by 1 base; bases with no gene match: 7. CDR3 length equals 16 residues. The CDR3 reads CASSQGTGVFPETQYF. Written as DNA, the CDR3 is TGTGCCAGCAGCCAAGGGACAGGGGTCTTTCCAGAGACCCAGTACTTC.

This clonotype has more than one count but fewer than ten. The chain has TRBV20-1 and TRBJ2-5; D unresolved. Germline CDR1 is DFQATT and CDR2 is SNEGSKA (reference sequence). V was cut by 3 bases and J by 0 bases, with 5 bases left in between. The CDR3 is made up of 12 amino acids. The CDR3 sequence is CSASGNQETQYF. CDR3 DNA sequence: TGCAGTGCTAGCGGCAACCAAGAGACCCAGTACTTC.

This clonotype was seen a single time. The V call is TRBV29-1, the J call TRBJ1-4; no firm D call. Trimming removed 3 bases at V and 8 bases at J, with 13 bases between. The length of the CDR3 is 13 residues. The germline V gene has CDR1 SQVTM and CDR2 ANQGSEA. The chain's CDR3 is CSVESKQREKLFF. The CDR3 DNA follows: TGCAGCGTTGAGAGTAAACAAAGGGAAAAACTGTTTTTT.

This clonotype was seen only a few times. V usage is TRBV27 and J usage is TRBJ1-1; possibly TRBD1 for D (5 bases). V shed 4 bases and J shed 7 bases, with 16 bases lying between them. CDR3 size: 14 residues. The V gene's germline CDR1 is MNHEY and CDR2 SMNVEV (reference sequence). The CDR3 spells CASSWGRAGDEAFF. The DNA for the CDR3 is TGTGCCAGCAGTTGGGGCAGGGCGGGCGATGAAGCTTTCTTT.

This clonotype was detected many times. The chain combines TRBV6-5 with TRBJ1-2; 7 bases match TRBD1. The CDR3 has 14 amino acids. Germline CDR1 MNHEY, CDR2 SVGAGI. V lost 5 bases, J lost 4 bases, and 7 bases stayed unmatched. CDR3 in amino acids: CASSEQGRSYGYTF. Written as DNA, the CDR3 is TGTGCCAGCAGTGAACAGGGGCGCAGCTATGGCTACACCTTC.

The table lists this clonotype with many counts. J is TRBJ1-4 and V is TRBV18, with TRBD1 as a possible D gene (6 bases). The V gene's germline CDR1 is KGHSH and CDR2 LQKENI. The CDR3 runs to 14 residues. The V end was cut by 3 bases, the J end by 8 bases, with 13 bases between. DNA of the CDR3: TGTGCCAGCTCACCCGACAGGCCGAAGGAAAAACTGTTTTTT. Protein sequence: CASSPDRPKEKLFF. Together with reference TRBV18 and TRBJ1-4, the CDR3 gives the full variable domain: NAGVMQNPRHLVRRRGQEARLRCSPMKGHSHVYWYRQLPEEGLKFMVYLQKENIIDESGMPKERFSAEFPKEGPSILRIQQVVRGDSAAYFCASSPDRPKEKLFFGSGTQLSVL.

This clonotype was seen many times. The chain employs TRBV5-1 and TRBJ2-7; D is undetermined. Germline V gives CDR1 SGHRS, CDR2 YFSETQ. CDR3 length: 14 residues. Trimming left V 6 bases short and J 0 bases short, with 13 bases between. CDR3 region: CASNTDPSSYEQYF. The CDR3 DNA is TGCGCCAGCAACACGGACCCAAGCTCCTACGAGCAGTACTTC.

This clonotype was detected ten times or more. The rearrangement uses TRBV28 and TRBJ2-2, with unresolved D. This CDR3 is 12 amino acids long. Germline V gene sequence: CDR1 MDHEN, CDR2 SYDVKM. V was trimmed by 2 bases and J by 4 bases, leaving 2 bases between them. The CDR3 coding sequence is TGTGCCAGCAGTTTAACCACCGGGGAGCTGTTTTTT. It specifies CASSLTTGELFF.

In its sample, this clonotype was seen many times. Compared with germline, one end of the junction differs, possibly owing to a read error. The chain employs TRBV7-7 and TRBJ2-3; tentatively, D is TRBD1 (6 bases). The CDR3 extends over 13 amino acids. Germline V gene sequence: CDR1 SSHAT, CDR2 FNYEAQ (reference sequence). This CDR3 reads CASSAVGADTQYF. DNA for the CDR3: TGTGCTAGCAGCGCCGTGGGGGCCGATACGCAGTATTTT.